These 7 T cell receptor beta chains originate from one sample sequenced in a study of blood T cell repertoires in COVID-19. Sequencing was performed with immunoSEQ multiplex PCR; in TCRdb, only in-frame clones are kept and a portion is missing. The table has about 340,000 clones, 75% to 90% seen once. Sequenced: peripheral blood. All receptors derive from a woman aged 60 to 75 with COVID-19, enrolled during active disease.

The rearrangement uses TRBV5-4 and TRBJ1-5; D unresolved. V lost 3 bases and J 5 bases, leaving 18 bases between the germline ends. This CDR3 region has 16 residues. In germline, CDR1 is SGHNT, CDR2 YYREEE (reference sequence). CDR3 residues: CASSSGRVASHQPQHF. The CDR3, as DNA: TGTGCCAGCAGCTCGGGTCGGGTGGCTAGTCATCAGCCCCAGCATTTT.

This chain links TRBV9 with TRBJ1-3; no clear D. The germline gives CDR1 SGDLS, CDR2 YYNGEE. V was cut by 0 bases and J by 0 bases, with 7 bases left in between. The CDR3 covers 15 residues. CDR3: CASSVEGSSGNTIYF. CDR3 coding DNA: TGTGCCAGCAGCGTAGAAGGGAGCTCTGGAAACACCATATATTTT.

This chain joins TRBV6-1 and TRBJ1-2; TRBD1 is a possible D gene (5 bases). V was clipped by 4 bases and J by 4 bases, with 22 bases between them. Germline CDR1 is MNHNS and CDR2 is SASEGT. The CDR3 is 17 amino acids. The CDR3 DNA reads as TGTGCCAGCAGTGTCCGGGACTCTAGTCTGGGGGGCTATGGCTACACCTTC. This translates into CASSVRDSSLGGYGYTF.

The rearrangement joins TRBV27 to TRBJ2-7, with D tentatively TRBD2 (7 bases). V lost 5 bases to trimming and J lost 4 bases, with 12 bases between them. The germline V gene encodes CDR1 MNHEY and CDR2 SMNVEV (reference sequence). The CDR3 covers 13 residues. The DNA for the CDR3 is TGTGCCAGCAGTAACGGGGGGCGGTACGAGCAGTACTTC. Residues: CASSNGGRYEQYF.

The chain links TRBV2 to TRBJ1-5; 7 nucleotides match TRBD1. CDR1 and CDR2 from the germline V gene are SNHLY and FYNNEI. The CDR3 is made up of 16 amino acids. The V segment lost 6 bases and the J segment 2 bases; nucleotides outside the gene matches: 10. DNA for the CDR3: TGTGCCAGCAGGGAATCGACAGGGAATGGCAATCAGCCCCAGCATTTT. Its protein product is CASRESTGNGNQPQHF.

This clone was observed a few times. The rearrangement uses TRBV2 and TRBJ1-1; D possibly corresponds to TRBD1 (5 bases). V lost 3 bases and J 1 base, leaving 6 bases between the germline ends. The germline CDR1 and CDR2 sequences are SNHLY and FYNNEI. This CDR3 is 13 amino acids long. CDR3 in DNA: TGTGCCAGCAGTGATACAGGGAACACTGAAGCTTTCTTT. Translating it yields CASSDTGNTEAFF.

On this clone: Within the sample, other DNA sequences also encode this same CDR3. The DNA for the CDR3 is TGTGCCAGCAGCCCGGGACAGAACTATGGCTACACCTTC. Amino acid sequence: CASSPGQNYGYTF. The chain carries TRBV7-3 and TRBJ1-2; 7 nucleotides agree with TRBD1. The CDR3 consists of 13 residues. The germline V gene encodes CDR1 SGHTA and CDR2 FQGTGA. After removal of 5 bases from V and 2 bases from J, the junction contained 2 bases not matched to a gene.